A selection of T cell receptor beta chains follows, all from one sample in a study of CD8 T cells in Susac syndrome. TCRdb recomputed calls from the immunoSEQ multiplex PCR reads with MiXCR, one row per CDR3 protein. Among roughly 300,000 distinct CDR3 sequences listed, around 83% were seen once. Sequencing used CD8+ T cells from PBMCs. Receptors originate from a human donor with multiple sclerosis. Each CDR3 is given with its conserved first and last residue. The order of the fields is D gene, J gene, V gene, CDR3 protein, CDR3 DNA. The D gene is left open where the match is weak.

TRBD2	TRBJ2-1	TRBV2	CASRALAGGPYEQFF	TGTGCCAGCAGAGCCCTAGCGGGAGGGCCTTATGAGCAGTTCTTC
TRBD1	TRBJ2-5	TRBV27	CASRRQGRQETQYF	TGTGCCAGCAGAAGACAGGGTCGACAAGAGACCCAGTACTTC
NA	TRBJ2-1	TRBV20-1	CSAGVAGGQFF	TGCAGTGCGGGGGTCGCGGGTGGGCAGTTCTTC
NA	TRBJ2-2	TRBV7-9	CASSSLGTANTGELFF	TGTGCCAGCAGCTCCCTCGGGACTGCGAACACCGGGGAGCTGTTTTTT
NA	TRBJ2-7	TRBV18	CASSWGAGISYEQYF	TGTGCCAGCTCATGGGGGGCGGGGATCTCCTACGAGCAGTACTTC
TRBD2	TRBJ2-5	TRBV7-2	CASRRLAGGPAETQYF	TGTGCCAGCAGAAGACTAGCGGGAGGGCCTGCTGAGACCCAGTACTTC
TRBD1	TRBJ2-5	TRBV25-1	CASSEFGTGGAETQYF	TGTGCCAGCAGTGAATTTGGGACAGGGGGCGCGGAGACCCAGTACTTC
NA	TRBJ1-2	TRBV9	CASSPSQGSFNYGYTF	TGTGCCAGCAGCCCATCTCAAGGAAGCTTTAACTATGGCTACACCTTC
TRBD2	TRBJ2-1	TRBV29-1	CSVHQLLAGGPNEQFF	TGCAGCGTTCACCAGCTCCTAGCGGGAGGGCCCAATGAGCAGTTCTTC
NA	TRBJ2-1	TRBV28	CASSLYRHYSDEQFF	TGTGCCAGCAGTTTATACCGTCACTATTCAGATGAGCAGTTCTTC
NA	TRBJ2-7	TRBV20-1	CSAIYGSTSYEQYF	TGCAGTGCAATTTATGGTAGTACTTCCTACGAGCAGTACTTC
TRBD2	TRBJ2-7	TRBV5-1	CASREASGRLYEQYF	TGCGCCAGCAGGGAGGCCAGCGGGAGGTTGTACGAGCAGTACTTC
TRBD1	TRBJ2-7	TRBV30	CAYTTGDDYEQYF	TGTGCCTACACGACAGGGGACGACTACGAGCAGTACTTC
NA	TRBJ2-5	TRBV29-1	CSVAEGETQYF	TGCAGCGTTGCGGAAGGGGAGACCCAGTACTTC
NA	TRBJ1-1	TRBV19	CASSIGADDEAFF	TGTGCCAGTAGTATTGGGGCGGACGATGAAGCTTTCTTT
TRBD1	TRBJ1-4	TRBV12-3/TRBV12-4	CASSTWGGDSNEKLFF	TGTGCCAGCAGCACCTGGGGAGGGGACAGTAATGAAAAACTGTTTTTT
TRBD2	TRBJ2-7	TRBV7-2	CASSLEVSGSYEQYF	TGTGCCAGCAGCTTAGAGGTTAGCGGGAGCTACGAGCAGTACTTC
TRBD2	TRBJ2-1	TRBV27	CASSPIVSGGYNEQFF	TGTGCCAGCAGCCCAATAGTGTCGGGAGGCTACAATGAGCAGTTCTTC
TRBD2	TRBJ2-7	TRBV29-1	CSAGTTVREQYF	TGCAGCGCCGGGACTACCGTTCGAGAGCAGTACTTC
NA	TRBJ2-1	TRBV19	CASSITGRNEQFF	TGTGCCAGTAGTATCACAGGTAGAAATGAGCAGTTCTTC
TRBD2	TRBJ2-7	TRBV5-5	CASSLASGEIYEQYF	TGTGCCAGCAGCTTGGCTAGCGGGGAGATCTACGAGCAGTACTTC
TRBD2	TRBJ2-4	TRBV4-1	CASSQDRQRGIAKNIQYF	TGCGCCAGCAGCCAAGATAGGCAGCGGGGAATAGCCAAAAACATTCAGTACTTC
TRBD1	TRBJ1-2	TRBV2	CASTRGDRSPYGYTF	TGTGCCAGTACCCGAGGGGACAGGAGTCCCTATGGCTACACCTTC
NA	TRBJ2-5	TRBV3-1	CASSQTEPEAGTGKRPQYF	TGTGCCAGCAGCCAAACCGAGCCCGAGGCTGGAACAGGCAAGAGACCCCAGTACTTC
TRBD2	TRBJ2-1	TRBV11-2	CASSLEIAGEVAGASYNEQFF	TGTGCCAGCAGCTTAGAAATCGCCGGCGAGGTAGCGGGGGCCTCCTACAATGAGCAGTTCTTC
NA	TRBJ2-7	TRBV9	CASSGARREQYF	TGTGCCAGCAGCGGTGCTCGGCGGGAGCAGTACTTC
NA	TRBJ2-7	TRBV11-2	CASSFGLPGFDEQYF	TGTGCCAGCAGCTTCGGGTTACCAGGGTTCGACGAGCAGTACTTC
NA	TRBJ2-1	TRBV4-1	CASSLGTGSDEQFF	TGCGCCAGCAGCCTAGGGACTGGGTCGGATGAGCAGTTCTTC
TRBD2	TRBJ2-1	TRBV7-8	CASSFNPAGGDQDEQFF	TGTGCCAGCAGCTTTAATCCGGCGGGAGGGGATCAGGATGAGCAGTTCTTC